This TCR beta chain was captured by sequencing in a study of cytomegalovirus exposure and HLA in healthy donors. A multiplex PCR was run with 60 Vbeta primers and 13 Jbeta primers. Method: immunoSEQ multiplex PCR; TCRdb's copy keeps in-frame clones and lacks some. The table lists some 190,000 clones, around 76% of them singletons. General observations from the study: A classifier reportedly called cytomegalovirus status with high sensitivity and specificity.

This clone was observed a single time. Antigen unknown. At one end the junction does not follow the germline gene, possibly because of a read error. This clonotype was obtained from a woman in her 30s in good health and CMV-seropositive. The sample was PBMCs.

The CDR3 DNA reads TGCGCCAGCAGCCAAGCCTCCGCAGGGCCCCTCAAAACCATTCAGTACTTC. Translated, it gives CASSQASAGPLKTIQYF. The chain employs TRBV4-1 and TRBJ2-4; a possible D gene is TRBD1 (5 bases). Germline loops: CDR1 MGHRA, CDR2 YSYEKL. The CDR3 consists of 17 residues.